This record looks at one TCR beta chain sequence and its context. The antigen is unknown. The ends were cut back, 3 bases at V and 6 bases at J, with 20 bases in the middle. Germline CDR1 and CDR2: PRHDT and FYEKMQ (reference sequence). The CDR3 is 16 residues long. Researchers ran the PCR with 60 Vbeta and 13 Jbeta primers. Per the authors' pipeline: In a later analysis, of some 80 million unique beta chains, roughly 10 million appeared in at least two donors. TCRdb's table, derived via immunoSEQ multiplex PCR, lists solely in-frame clones and lacks some. V and J calls and clone size are as listed in that table; D and trimming were resolved from the DNA. The sample lists fewer than 95,000 clones; around 82% were seen once. This sample was taken from a study of cytomegalovirus exposure and HLA in healthy donors. Study results and caveats: Exclusion applied to some V segments, including TRBV6-2 and TRBV6-3, as they were indistinguishable. Researchers counted around 180 TCR beta chains as cytomegalovirus-associated.

Participants comprised healthy donors of bone marrow. The sample consisted of PBMCs. V gene TRBV13 combines with J gene TRBJ1-1; D not resolved. This TCR was recovered from a man in his late teens or twenties in good health and CMV-seronegative. CDR3 loop: CASSFWTSGGSSEAFF. The CDR3 DNA sequence: TGTGCCAGCAGCTTCTGGACTTCAGGCGGATCTTCTGAAGCTTTCTTT. Using reference TRBV13 and TRBJ1-1 for the parts outside the CDR3, the full variable domain is AAGVIQSPRHLIKEKRETATLKCYPIPRHDTVYWYQQGPGQDPQFLISFYEKMQSDKGSIPDRFSAQQFSDYHSELNMSSLELGDSALYFCASSFWTSGGSSEAFFGQGTRLTVV.